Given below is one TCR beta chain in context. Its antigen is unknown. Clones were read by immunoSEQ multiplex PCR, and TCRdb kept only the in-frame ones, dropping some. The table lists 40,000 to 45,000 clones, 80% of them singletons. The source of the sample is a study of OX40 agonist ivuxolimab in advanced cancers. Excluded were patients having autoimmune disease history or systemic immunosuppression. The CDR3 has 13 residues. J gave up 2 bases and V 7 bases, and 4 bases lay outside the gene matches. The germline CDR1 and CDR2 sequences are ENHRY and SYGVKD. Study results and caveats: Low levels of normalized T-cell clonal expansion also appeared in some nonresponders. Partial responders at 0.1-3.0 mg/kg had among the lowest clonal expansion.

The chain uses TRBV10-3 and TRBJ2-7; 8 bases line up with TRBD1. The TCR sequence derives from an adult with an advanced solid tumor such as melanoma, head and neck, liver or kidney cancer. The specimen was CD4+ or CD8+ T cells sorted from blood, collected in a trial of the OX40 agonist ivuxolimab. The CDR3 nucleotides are TGTGCCATCAAGGACAGGGCTACCTACGAGCAGTACTTC. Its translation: CAIKDRATYEQYF.